Sequencing of this TCR beta chain was carried out in a study of metastatic and nonmetastatic thyroid tumors. How the authors handled the data: What underpinned the distant-metastasis classifier for papillary thyroid cancer was the set of CDR3 differences across clinicopathological groups. TCRdb re-called clones from the PCR reads using MiXCR. TCRdb's processing, not the study's, gives the V and J calls here. Of tens of thousands of clones listed, under 5% were seen once; the top ten hold more than 20%. None of the patients had undergone any treatment ahead of thyroid surgery. In germline, CDR1 is WNHNN, CDR2 SYGVQD (reference sequence). Between the trimmed V and J ends, which lost 7 bases and 16 bases, there was a span of 26 bases. The CDR3 consists of 15 residues. On this clone itself: This may arise from a read error, as a much more abundant clone is one base away.

Sequenced sample: blood. The chain has TRBV10-1 and TRBJ2-6; D remains ambiguous. The receptor was isolated from a female donor with papillary thyroid cancer or a benign thyroid nodule (not recorded which). Some clones in this sample may be carry-over from other donors' samples. The DNA of the CDR3 is TGCGCCAGCATAGGAAGGGTGCGCGGTGGGTCGGTGCTGACTTTC. It translates to CASIGRVRGGSVLTF.